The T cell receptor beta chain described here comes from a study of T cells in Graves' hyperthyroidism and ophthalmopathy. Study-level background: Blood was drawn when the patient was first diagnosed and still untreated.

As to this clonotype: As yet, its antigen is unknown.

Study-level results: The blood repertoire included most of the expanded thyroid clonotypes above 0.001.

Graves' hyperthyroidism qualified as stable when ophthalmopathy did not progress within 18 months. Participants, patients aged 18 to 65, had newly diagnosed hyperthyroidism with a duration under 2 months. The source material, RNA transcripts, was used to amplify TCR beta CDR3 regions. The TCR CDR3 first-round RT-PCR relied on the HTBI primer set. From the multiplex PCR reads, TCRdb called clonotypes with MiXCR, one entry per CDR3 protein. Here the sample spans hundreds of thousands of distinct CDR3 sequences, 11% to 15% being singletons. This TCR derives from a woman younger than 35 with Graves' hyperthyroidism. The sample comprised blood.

CDR3 loop: CASSPLGAGENGYTF. The CDR3 nucleotides read TGTGCCAGCTCACCACTGGGGGCAGGGGAGAATGGCTACACCTTC. V gene TRBV18 combines with J gene TRBJ1-2, with a weak D call TRBD1 (6 bases). V lost 1 base to trimming and J lost 6 bases, with 15 bases between them. The germline V gene has CDR1 KGHSH and CDR2 LQKENI. The CDR3 consists of 15 residues.